This passage covers 32 T cell receptor beta chains from one sample sequenced in a study of blood T cell repertoires in COVID-19. TCRdb keeps only in-frame clones here, not all; method: immunoSEQ multiplex PCR. This sample has about 190,000 clones; roughly 80% occur once, and the top ten carry around 3.5%. Sample: PBMCs or T cells enriched from blood (not recorded which). All receptors come from a woman in her 30s who had recovered from COVID-19.

This chain uses TRBV7-9 with TRBJ2-1; 9 bases match TRBD1. After removal of 1 base from V and 4 bases from J, the junction contained 8 bases not matched to a gene. The germline CDR1 and CDR2 sequences are SEHNR and FQNEAQ (reference sequence). This CDR3 region has 17 residues. CDR3 DNA: TGTGCCAGCAGCTTAGAGAGTTGGGACAGGGCTTACAATGAGCAGTTCTTC. Translating it yields CASSLESWDRAYNEQFF.

This chain links TRBV3-1 (or the pseudogene TRBV3-2) with TRBJ1-1, with no clear D. The germline V gene has CDR1 LGHDT and CDR2 YNNKEL (reference sequence). This CDR3 spans 15 amino acids. The V end lost 4 bases, the J end lost 1 base, and 13 bases lay between the germline ends. The CDR3 region has the DNA TGTGCCAGCAGCCCCTATACGGGAACGAACACTGAAGCTTTCTTT. Protein product: CASSPYTGTNTEAFF.

This chain joins TRBV14 and TRBJ1-6; no definite D call. The length of the CDR3 is 15 residues. The V gene's germline CDR1 is SGHDN and CDR2 FVKESK. V was cut by 1 base and J by 4 bases, with 8 bases left in between. DNA of the CDR3: TGTGCCAGCAGCCAAGTCTCGAGATATAATTCACCCCTCCACTTT. It translates to CASSQVSRYNSPLHF.

The chain uses TRBV27 and TRBJ1-1; TRBD1 agrees at 10 bases. Per the germline V gene, CDR1 is MNHEY and CDR2 is SMNVEV (reference sequence). The CDR3 loop spans 16 amino acids. With 1 base clipped from V and 5 bases from J, the junction kept 7 bases outside the gene matches. Written as DNA, the CDR3 is TGTGCCAGCAGTTTATGGGCCGGGACAGGGGCGACTGAAGCTTTCTTT. It translates to CASSLWAGTGATEAFF.

The rearrangement links TRBV29-1 to TRBJ1-2; no definite D call. V shed 1 base and J shed 2 bases, with 8 bases lying between them. Germline CDR1 is SQVTM and CDR2 is ANQGSEA. This CDR3 spans 13 amino acids. Here the CDR3 DNA reads TGCAGCGTTGAAGGAGGGTCCAACTATGGCTACACCTTC. It encodes CSVEGGSNYGYTF.

The rearrangement uses TRBV5-1 and TRBJ2-7; TRBD2 aligns across 10 bases. The germline V gene encodes CDR1 SGHRS and CDR2 YFSETQ. V lost 0 bases, J lost 0 bases, and 3 bases stayed unmatched. The CDR3 sequence is 16 residues long. The CDR3 sequence is CASSLEASGSSYEQYF. The CDR3 DNA reads TGCGCCAGCAGCTTGGAGGCTAGCGGGAGCTCCTACGAGCAGTACTTC.

The genes are TRBV11-2 and TRBJ2-5; 10 bases map to TRBD2. Germline loops: CDR1 SGHAT, CDR2 FQNNGV. This CDR3 is built from 14 residues. Losses at the gene ends were 8 bases for V and 5 bases for J; bases not matched to a gene: 8. CDR3 nucleotide sequence: TGTGCCAGCCGTCCCTTAGCGGGAGGTGAGACCCAGTACTTC. Amino acid sequence: CASRPLAGGETQYF.

Here the CDR3 reads CASSPATRVNTEAFF. The CDR3 bases are TGTGCCAGCTCTCCAGCGACCAGGGTGAACACTGAAGCTTTCTTT. The chain has TRBV28 and TRBJ1-1, with a possible D match to TRBD1 (5 bases). The V and J ends lost 8 bases and 0 bases respectively, with 16 bases between them. This CDR3 comprises 15 residues. Germline CDR1 and CDR2: MDHEN and SYDVKM.

The V and J genes are TRBV11-3 and TRBJ2-1, with D perhaps matching TRBD2 (5 bases). With 2 bases removed from V and 5 bases from J, the gap between germline ends came to 10 bases. Germline V gene sequence: CDR1 SGHNT, CDR2 YENEEA. The CDR3 has 14 amino acids. The CDR3 here is CASSLSGGDNEQFF. In DNA form, the CDR3 reads TGTGCCAGCAGCTTAAGCGGTGGAGACAATGAGCAGTTCTTC.

The genes are TRBV2 and TRBJ2-7; the D gene is possibly TRBD1 (6 bases). CDR1 is SNHLY and CDR2 is FYNNEI in the germline V gene. V was clipped by 6 bases and J by 3 bases, with 9 bases between them. There are 12 residues in the CDR3. The DNA of the CDR3 is TGTGCCAGCAGCGACAGGCTCTACGAGCAGTACTTC. Amino acids: CASSDRLYEQYF.

V and J are TRBV7-2 and TRBJ2-2; D is uncertain. V was clipped by 2 bases and J by 0 bases, with 13 bases between them. Germline CDR1 is SGHTA and CDR2 is FQGNSA. The length of the CDR3 is 17 residues. The DNA for the CDR3 is TGTGCCAGCAGCTTATTTTCTCGAGTCGCGAACACCGGGGAGCTGTTTTTT. It translates to CASSLFSRVANTGELFF.

The chain employs TRBV28 and TRBJ2-1; 13 bases agree with TRBD2. V shed 6 bases, J shed 7 bases, and the junction held 6 bases outside the gene matches. The length of the CDR3 is 15 residues. CDR1 is MDHEN and CDR2 is SYDVKM in the germline V gene. The CDR3 region has the DNA TGTGCCAGCAGAGCAACTAGCGGGAGGGTGAATGAGCAGTTCTTC. Protein sequence: CASRATSGRVNEQFF.

The chain couples TRBV10-3 to TRBJ1-2; D unclear. The CDR3 totals 15 residues. Germline CDR1 ENHRY, CDR2 SYGVKD. V shed 7 bases and J shed 0 bases, with 15 bases lying between them. The CDR3 coding sequence is TGTGCCATCACTGAAGAACAGACCGCTAACTATGGCTACACCTTC. Protein: CAITEEQTANYGYTF.

This rearrangement joins TRBV24-1 to TRBJ2-2, with 7 bases that match TRBD1. This CDR3 region has 18 residues. With V trimmed by 1 base and J by 1 base, 8 bases remained unmatched. Germline V CDR1 and CDR2: KGHDR, SFDVKD. As DNA, the CDR3 is TGTGCCACCAGTGATTTAACCGGGACAGAGATGAACACCGGGGAGCTGTTTTTT. Its protein product is CATSDLTGTEMNTGELFF.

V usage is TRBV7-9 and J usage is TRBJ2-5; TRBD1 might be the D (5 bases). Germline V gene sequence: CDR1 SEHNR, CDR2 FQNEAQ (reference sequence). The CDR3 contains 15 residues. Trimming shortened V by 9 bases and J by 5 bases, and 22 bases separated the two germline ends. As DNA, the CDR3 is TGTGCCAGTGCCAAAGGGGCGAAGGATCCGGAGACCCAGTACTTC. It codes for CASAKGAKDPETQYF.

V is TRBV5-8 and J is TRBJ1-2; 11 positions match TRBD1. This CDR3 has 15 amino acids. Germline V CDR1 and CDR2: SGHTS, YDEGEE. The V and J ends lost 5 bases and 3 bases, in that order; junction bases with no gene match: 6. The chain's CDR3 is CASRHGTGGDYGYTF. In DNA form, the CDR3 reads TGTGCCAGCAGGCATGGGACAGGGGGGGACTATGGCTACACCTTC.

The J gene is TRBJ1-2, the V gene TRBV18; 10 bases align to TRBD1. V lost 4 bases, J lost 8 bases, and 4 bases stayed unmatched. Germline values: CDR1 KGHSH, CDR2 LQKENI. The CDR3 length is 13 residues. The CDR3 loop is CASSQTGGIGYTF. As DNA, the CDR3 is TGTGCCAGCTCACAGACAGGGGGCATCGGCTACACCTTC.

The genes are TRBV27 and TRBJ1-2, with TRBD1 matching over 7 bases. This CDR3 comprises 13 residues. Per the germline V gene, CDR1 is MNHEY and CDR2 is SMNVEV (reference sequence). Trimming removed 5 bases from V and 8 bases from J; junction bases left unmatched: 8. CDR3 loop: CASSPTGYQGYTF. CDR3 DNA: TGTGCCAGCAGTCCGACAGGGTACCAGGGCTACACCTTC.

The chain uses TRBV15 and TRBJ2-2; the D is unclear. V lost 6 bases, J lost 0 bases, and 5 bases lay in between. This CDR3 is 13 amino acids long. Germline V CDR1 and CDR2: LNHNV, YYDKDF (reference sequence). The CDR3 DNA reads TGTGCCACCAGTCAGACGAACACCGGGGAGCTGTTTTTT. Translated: CATSQTNTGELFF.

This clone was counted only a few times. This chain uses TRBV5-4 with TRBJ2-7; 14 bases agree with TRBD2. This CDR3 comprises 18 residues. With 3 bases clipped from V and 3 bases from J, the junction kept 11 bases outside the gene matches. CDR1 is SGHNT and CDR2 is YYREEE in the germline V gene (reference sequence). The CDR3 spells CASSYTLFGLAGGYEQYV. The CDR3 DNA follows: TGTGCCAGCAGCTATACCCTGTTCGGACTAGCGGGGGGCTACGAGCAGTACGTC.

This sequence joins TRBV5-1 and TRBJ1-6; 7 bases align to TRBD1. Germline loops: CDR1 SGHRS, CDR2 YFSETQ. The CDR3 contains 15 residues. V was pared by 0 bases and J by 6 bases, with 3 bases of the junction left unmatched. CDR3: CASSLVTGPNSPLHF. DNA for the CDR3: TGCGCCAGCAGCTTGGTGACAGGGCCTAATTCACCCCTCCACTTT.

The V gene is TRBV7-3, the J gene TRBJ1-4; 11 bases are a match to TRBD1. CDR1 is SGHTA and CDR2 is FQGTGA in the germline V gene. The CDR3 has 19 residues. Unmatched junction bases numbered 14, after V lost 5 bases and J lost 3 bases. The CDR3 loop is CASSRHRKRTGGPNEKLFF. CDR3 nucleotide sequence: TGTGCCAGCAGCCGACATCGGAAACGGACAGGGGGCCCTAATGAAAAACTGTTTTTT.

This sequence joins TRBV5-1 and TRBJ1-2; 12 nucleotides align to TRBD1. CDR1 SGHRS and CDR2 YFSETQ come from the germline V gene. The CDR3 spans 17 residues. Trimming removed 4 bases from V and 2 bases from J; junction bases left unmatched: 9. CDR3 DNA: TGCGCCAGCAGCGCCGGTCCGGGACAGGGGGCGAACTATGGCTACACCTTC. Protein: CASSAGPGQGANYGYTF.

The CDR3 is CSVSGQVAKNIQYF. The CDR3 nucleotides are TGCAGCGTCTCCGGACAGGTAGCCAAAAACATTCAGTACTTC. The gene calls are TRBV29-1 and TRBJ2-4, with 7 bases lining up with TRBD1. The V segment lost 6 bases and the J segment 0 bases; nucleotides outside the gene matches: 5. CDR1 is SQVTM, CDR2 ANQGSEA, per germline. The CDR3 covers 14 residues.

V usage is TRBV19 and J usage is TRBJ1-5, with TRBD1 identical over 8 bases. V trimming: 2 bases; J trimming: 0 bases; junction bases outside the gene matches: 6. CDR1 is LNHDA, CDR2 SQIVND, per germline (reference sequence). This CDR3 is 17 amino acids long. In DNA, the CDR3 is TGTGCCAGTAGTATATGGACAGGGACCCTTAGCAATCAGCCCCAGCATTTT. This gives the protein CASSIWTGTLSNQPQHF.

In this sample, this clone turned up a few times. This chain uses TRBV10-3 with TRBJ1-2; perhaps TRBD1 as D (6 bases). The CDR3 length is 13 residues. V lost 5 bases, J lost 3 bases, and 10 bases lay in between. Germline CDR1 and CDR2: ENHRY and SYGVKD. CDR3 sequence: CAISTGQDYGYTF. The DNA for the CDR3 is TGTGCCATCAGTACGGGACAAGACTATGGCTACACCTTC.

The V gene is TRBV5-1, the J gene TRBJ2-3, with a weak D call TRBD2 (6 bases). The CDR3 length is 15 residues. Trimming cost V 1 base and J 5 bases, with 14 bases left between them. From germline, CDR1 is SGHRS and CDR2 YFSETQ. For the CDR3, the DNA is TGCGCCAGCAGCTTGACGGGGGTGCCTAAAGATACGCAGTATTTT. Amino acids: CASSLTGVPKDTQYF.

The V and J genes are TRBV28 and TRBJ1-2; 9 positions match TRBD1. The J segment lost 5 bases and the V segment lost 6 bases, leaving 13 bases of the junction unmatched. CDR1 and CDR2 (germline): MDHEN, SYDVKM. This CDR3 has 16 amino acids. CDR3 amino acids: CASSIFPTDRGYGYTF. The CDR3 nucleotides read TGTGCCAGCAGCATCTTCCCCACGGACAGGGGATATGGCTACACCTTC.

The chain uses TRBV18 and TRBJ1-2; D not certain. Germline CDR1 reads KGHSH; CDR2 reads LQKENI. The V gene lost 6 bases and the J gene lost 1 base, with 15 bases spanning the gap. This CDR3 comprises 15 residues. CDR3 residues: CASSPRQGSNYGYTF. The DNA for the CDR3 is TGTGCCAGCTCTCCGAGACAAGGAAGTAACTATGGCTACACCTTC.

In DNA, the CDR3 is TGTGCCAGCAGTTCCGACAGGGTAAAGAACATTCAGTACTTC. Protein: CASSSDRVKNIQYF. V is TRBV28 and J is TRBJ2-4; 7 bases line up with TRBD1. Germline V lookup: CDR1 MDHEN, CDR2 SYDVKM. Trimming removed 4 bases from V and 7 bases from J; junction bases left unmatched: 7. This CDR3 comprises 14 residues.

The gene calls are TRBV29-1 and TRBJ1-1; no firm D call. Germline CDR1 SQVTM, CDR2 ANQGSEA. The CDR3 has 12 residues. With 2 bases removed from V and 8 bases from J, the gap between germline ends came to 12 bases. CDR3 amino acids: CSVEKGGGEAFF. Here the CDR3 DNA reads TGCAGCGTTGAAAAGGGAGGAGGGGAAGCTTTCTTT.

V usage is TRBV25-1 and J usage is TRBJ2-5, with no clear D. V lost 3 bases, J lost 5 bases, and 13 bases lay in between. The germline CDR1 and CDR2 sequences are MGHDK and SYGVNS. There are 14 residues in the CDR3. The CDR3: CASSDSRPGETQYF. The CDR3 nucleotides are TGTGCCAGCAGTGATTCCCGACCCGGGGAGACCCAGTACTTC.